The rows below give T cell receptor beta chains drawn from one sample of a study of tumor-infiltrating lymphocytes in primary liver carcinoma. TCRdb ran MiXCR on the multiplex PCR reads and lists one entry per CDR3 protein. In the table there are 320,000 or so distinct CDR3 sequences, 65% of which are singletons. Specimen: peripheral blood. These receptors were taken from a man aged 40-49 years with primary liver carcinoma and hepatitis B virus infection. The CDR3 runs from the conserved cysteine through the conserved F or W. A D gene is named only where the DNA matches it firmly.

D: -; V: TRBV7-9; J: TRBJ2-7; CDR3: CASSFSYGEQYF
D: -; V: TRBV28; J: TRBJ1-5; CDR3: CASSLPGGASYQPQHF
D: -; V: TRBV30; J: TRBJ2-7; CDR3: CAWTVEGREQYF
D: TRBD2; V: TRBV6-2/TRBV6-3; J: TRBJ2-1; CDR3: CASSYLPGLAGNNEQFF
D: -; V: TRBV6-2/TRBV6-3; J: TRBJ1-1; CDR3: CASSYGGKGYTEAFF
D: -; V: TRBV4-3; J: TRBJ1-1; CDR3: CASSGDYTEAFF
D: TRBD1; V: TRBV11-1; J: TRBJ2-1; CDR3: CASSFRQGRSYNGQFF
D: TRBD1; V: TRBV5-1; J: TRBJ2-7; CDR3: CASSSRTGDFAEQYF
D: -; V: TRBV5-6; J: TRBJ2-1; CDR3: CASTVSGGVERYNEQFF
D: -; V: TRBV6-2/TRBV6-3; J: TRBJ2-3; CDR3: CASTPVEATDMQYF
D: -; V: TRBV30; J: TRBJ1-6; CDR3: CAWSKGSNSPFHF
D: -; V: TRBV28; J: TRBJ1-2; CDR3: CASTSAYGYTF
D: TRBD1; V: TRBV28; J: TRBJ1-5; CDR3: CTSKPQGASYQPQHF
D: TRBD2; V: TRBV6-2/TRBV6-3; J: TRBJ2-2; CDR3: CASSPPPSGRGTGELFF
D: -; V: TRBV11-3; J: TRBJ2-2; CDR3: CASSPSPPNTGELFF
D: -; V: TRBV28; J: TRBJ1-1; CDR3: CASTRGHGNTEAFF
D: TRBD2; V: TRBV28; J: TRBJ2-3; CDR3: CASSSPSEREGGDTQYF
D: -; V: TRBV5-1; J: TRBJ2-7; CDR3: CASSHEGGREQYF
D: TRBD2; V: TRBV5-4; J: TRBJ2-1; CDR3: CASSLTCSGIDNEQFF
D: -; V: TRBV20-1; J: TRBJ2-5; CDR3: CSARRVRWRQETQYF
D: -; V: TRBV4-1; J: TRBJ2-7; CDR3: CASSQGLVGGSSYEQYF
D: -; V: TRBV5-1; J: TRBJ2-5; CDR3: CASKEEGGETLYF
D: -; V: TRBV5-1; J: TRBJ2-1; CDR3: CASSSGRRLFF
D: TRBD1; V: TRBV10-2; J: TRBJ2-7; CDR3: CASSGLTGGYEQYF
D: TRBD1; V: TRBV28; J: TRBJ1-4; CDR3: CASSRPSGQKIYGKLFF
D: -; V: TRBV6-5; J: TRBJ2-1; CDR3: CASSYFRNNEQFF
D: TRBD1; V: TRBV6-4; J: TRBJ1-1; CDR3: CASSDSPGQGEAFF
D: -; V: TRBV11-2; J: TRBJ2-5; CDR3: CASSVVGGGESQYF
D: TRBD1; V: TRBV12-3/TRBV12-4; J: TRBJ2-1; CDR3: CASASFGRGLDEQFF
D: -; V: TRBV5-8; J: TRBJ1-2; CDR3: CASSLTGTHSYGYTF